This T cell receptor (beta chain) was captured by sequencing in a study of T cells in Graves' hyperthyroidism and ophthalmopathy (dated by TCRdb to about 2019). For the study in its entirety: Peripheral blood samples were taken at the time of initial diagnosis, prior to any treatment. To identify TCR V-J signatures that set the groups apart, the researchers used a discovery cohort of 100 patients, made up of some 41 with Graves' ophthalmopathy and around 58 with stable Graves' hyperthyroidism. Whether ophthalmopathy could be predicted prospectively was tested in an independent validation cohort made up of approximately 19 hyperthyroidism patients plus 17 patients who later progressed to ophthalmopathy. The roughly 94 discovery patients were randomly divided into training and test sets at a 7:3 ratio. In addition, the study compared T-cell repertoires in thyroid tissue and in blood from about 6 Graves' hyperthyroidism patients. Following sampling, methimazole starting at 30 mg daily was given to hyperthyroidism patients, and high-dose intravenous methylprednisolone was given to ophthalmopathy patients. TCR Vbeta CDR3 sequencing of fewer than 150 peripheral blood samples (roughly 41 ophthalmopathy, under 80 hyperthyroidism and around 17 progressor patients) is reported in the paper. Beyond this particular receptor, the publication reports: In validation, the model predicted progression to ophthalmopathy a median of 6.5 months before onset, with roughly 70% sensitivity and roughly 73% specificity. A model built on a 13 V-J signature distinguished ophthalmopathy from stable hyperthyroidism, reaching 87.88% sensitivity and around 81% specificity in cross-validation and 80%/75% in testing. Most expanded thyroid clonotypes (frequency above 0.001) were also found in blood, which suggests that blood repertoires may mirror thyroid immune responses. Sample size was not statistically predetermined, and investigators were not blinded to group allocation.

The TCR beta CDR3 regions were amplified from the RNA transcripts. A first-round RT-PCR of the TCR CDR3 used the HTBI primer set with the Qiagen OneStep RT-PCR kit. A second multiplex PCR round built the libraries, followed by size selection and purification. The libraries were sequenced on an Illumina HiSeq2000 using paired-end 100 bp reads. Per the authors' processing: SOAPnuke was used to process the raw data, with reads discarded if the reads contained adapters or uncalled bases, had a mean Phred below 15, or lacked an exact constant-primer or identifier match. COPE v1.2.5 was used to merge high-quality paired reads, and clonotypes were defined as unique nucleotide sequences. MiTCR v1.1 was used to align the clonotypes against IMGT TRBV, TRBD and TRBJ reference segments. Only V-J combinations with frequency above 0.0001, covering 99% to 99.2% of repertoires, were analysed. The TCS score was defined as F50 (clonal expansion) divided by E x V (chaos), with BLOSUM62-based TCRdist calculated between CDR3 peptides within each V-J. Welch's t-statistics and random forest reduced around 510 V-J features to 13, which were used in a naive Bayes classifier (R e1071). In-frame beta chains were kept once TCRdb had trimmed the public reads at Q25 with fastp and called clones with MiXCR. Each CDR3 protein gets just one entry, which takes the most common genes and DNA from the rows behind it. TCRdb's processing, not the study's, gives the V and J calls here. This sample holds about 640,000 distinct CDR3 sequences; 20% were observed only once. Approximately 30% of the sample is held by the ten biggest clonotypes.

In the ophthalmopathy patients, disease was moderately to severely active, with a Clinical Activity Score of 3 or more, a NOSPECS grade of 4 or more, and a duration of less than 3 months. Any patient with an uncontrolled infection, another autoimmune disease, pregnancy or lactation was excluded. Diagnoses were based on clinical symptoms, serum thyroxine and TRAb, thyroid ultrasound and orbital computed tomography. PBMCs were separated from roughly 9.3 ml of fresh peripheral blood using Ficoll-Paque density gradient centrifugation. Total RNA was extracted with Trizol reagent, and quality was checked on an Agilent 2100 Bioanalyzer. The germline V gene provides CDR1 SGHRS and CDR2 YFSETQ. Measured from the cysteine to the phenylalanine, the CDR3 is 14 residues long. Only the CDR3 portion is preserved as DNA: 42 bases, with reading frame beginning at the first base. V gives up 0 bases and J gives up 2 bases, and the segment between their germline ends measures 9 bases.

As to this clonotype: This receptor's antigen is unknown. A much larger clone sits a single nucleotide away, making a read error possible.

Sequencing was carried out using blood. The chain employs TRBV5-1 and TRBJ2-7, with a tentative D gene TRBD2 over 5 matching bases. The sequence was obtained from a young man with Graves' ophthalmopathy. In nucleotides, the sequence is TGCGCCAGCAGCTTGGCAGCGGCTCCCTACGAGCAGTACTTC. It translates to CASSLAAAPYEQYF. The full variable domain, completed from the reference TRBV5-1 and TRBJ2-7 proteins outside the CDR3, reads KAGVTQTPRYLIKTRGQQVTLSCSPISGHRSVSWYQQTPGQGLQFLFEYFSETQRNKGNFPGRFSGRQFSNSRSEMNVSTLELGDSALYLCASSLAAAPYEQYFGPGTRLTVT.